This TCR beta chain was sequenced during a study of Graves' ophthalmopathy and Graves' hyperthyroidism. About this clonotype: Its matching antigen is unknown.

Moderate-to-severe activity, with CAS ≥3, NOSPECS ≥4 and duration under 3 months, characterized the donors with ophthalmopathy. The PBMCs were taken from 10 ml of fresh peripheral blood. Study-wide results and limits: Blood shared most expanded thyroid clonotypes above 0.001 frequency.

V dropped 8 bases and J dropped 4; count of bases not matched to a gene: 6. The CDR3 is 13 amino acids. Scientists amplified the TCR beta CDR3 regions from RNA transcripts. Amplification began with first-round RT-PCR using HTBI primers, then second-round multiplex PCR was performed. TCRdb used MiXCR to reprocess the multiplex PCR reads, holding one entry per CDR3 protein. The sample shows some 520,000 distinct CDR3 sequences, 14% of them seen only once. The chain carries TRBV12-3 or TRBV12-4 and TRBJ2-5; 8 nucleotides match TRBD2. The sequence was obtained from a woman aged 30 to 39 with Graves' ophthalmopathy. The sequenced sample consisted of blood. CDR3 sequence: CASGNGGGETQYF. The DNA for the CDR3 is TGTGCCAGCGGGAACGGGGGGGGAGAGACCCAGTACTTC.